This T cell receptor beta chain was sequenced in a study of blood T cell repertoires in COVID-19. Looking at the study overall: COVID-19 samples from acute and convalescent phases originated in the United States, Italy and Spain. The analysed material was cDNA or gDNA that came from T cells, B-cell-depleted T cells, or PBMCs.

The CDR3 length is 16 residues. Germline CDR1 reads ENHRY; CDR2 reads SYGVKD. The junction had 7 bases not matched to a gene; V was cut back by 0 bases and J by 3 bases. As processed by the authors: From reference gene primer amplification, estimates of nucleated cell counts were derived. The assay was immunoSEQ multiplex PCR, and TCRdb's table has in-frame clones only and misses some. The D gene and trimming were derived from the DNA, and the V and J assignments and clone size from that table. The sample carries tens of thousands of clones, 90% recorded once. The sample taken for sequencing was peripheral blood. The rearrangement links TRBV10-3 to TRBJ2-5, with 7 bases lining up with TRBD2. This clonotype was sampled from a man between 60 and 70 years old with acute or convalescent COVID-19. CDR3 loop: CAISESIRAGKETQYF. The CDR3 DNA follows: TGTGCCATCAGTGAGTCGATTCGAGCGGGAAAAGAGACCCAGTACTTC.